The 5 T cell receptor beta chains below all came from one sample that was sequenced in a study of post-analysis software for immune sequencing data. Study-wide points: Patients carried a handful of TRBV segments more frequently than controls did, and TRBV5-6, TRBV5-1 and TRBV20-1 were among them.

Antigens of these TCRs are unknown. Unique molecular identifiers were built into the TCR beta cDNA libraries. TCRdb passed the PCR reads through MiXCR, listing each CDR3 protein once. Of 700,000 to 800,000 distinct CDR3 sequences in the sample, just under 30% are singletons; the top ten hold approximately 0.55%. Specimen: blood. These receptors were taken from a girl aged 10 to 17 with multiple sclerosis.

The CDR3 reads CASSSRTRVSYNEQFF. The CDR3 coding sequence is TGCGCCAGCAGCTCCCGGACTAGGGTCTCCTACAATGAGCAGTTCTTC. The chain combines TRBV5-1 with TRBJ2-1; 7 bases fit TRBD2. The CDR3 runs to 16 residues. CDR1 SGHRS and CDR2 YFSETQ come from the germline V gene. After removal of 3 bases from V and 0 bases from J, the junction contained 6 bases not matched to a gene.

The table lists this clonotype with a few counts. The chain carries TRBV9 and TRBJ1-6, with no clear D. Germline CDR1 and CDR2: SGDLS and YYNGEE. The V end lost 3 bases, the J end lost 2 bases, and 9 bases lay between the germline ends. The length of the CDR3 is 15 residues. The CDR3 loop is CASSEGTAYNSPLHF. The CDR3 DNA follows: TGTGCCAGCAGCGAGGGAACAGCCTATAATTCACCCCTCCACTTT.

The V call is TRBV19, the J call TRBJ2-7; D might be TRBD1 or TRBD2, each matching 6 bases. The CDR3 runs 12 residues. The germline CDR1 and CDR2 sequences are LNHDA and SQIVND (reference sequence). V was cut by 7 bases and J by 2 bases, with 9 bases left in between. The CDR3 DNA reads TGTGCCAGTAAGGGGGGCCCCTACGAGCAGTACTTC. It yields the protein CASKGGPYEQYF.

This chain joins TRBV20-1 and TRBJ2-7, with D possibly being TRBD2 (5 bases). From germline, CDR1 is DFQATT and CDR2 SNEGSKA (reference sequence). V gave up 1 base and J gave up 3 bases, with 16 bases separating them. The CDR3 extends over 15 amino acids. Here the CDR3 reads CSARVPGFSDYEQYF. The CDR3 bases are TGCAGTGCTAGAGTCCCCGGCTTTAGCGACTACGAGCAGTACTTC.

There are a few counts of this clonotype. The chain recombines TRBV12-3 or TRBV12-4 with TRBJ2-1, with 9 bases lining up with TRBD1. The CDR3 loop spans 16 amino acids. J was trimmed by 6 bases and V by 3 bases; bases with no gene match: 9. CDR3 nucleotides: TGTGCCAGCAGTTTCCCTCGACAGGGGGGATTCAATGAGCAGTTCTTC. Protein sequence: CASSFPRQGGFNEQFF.